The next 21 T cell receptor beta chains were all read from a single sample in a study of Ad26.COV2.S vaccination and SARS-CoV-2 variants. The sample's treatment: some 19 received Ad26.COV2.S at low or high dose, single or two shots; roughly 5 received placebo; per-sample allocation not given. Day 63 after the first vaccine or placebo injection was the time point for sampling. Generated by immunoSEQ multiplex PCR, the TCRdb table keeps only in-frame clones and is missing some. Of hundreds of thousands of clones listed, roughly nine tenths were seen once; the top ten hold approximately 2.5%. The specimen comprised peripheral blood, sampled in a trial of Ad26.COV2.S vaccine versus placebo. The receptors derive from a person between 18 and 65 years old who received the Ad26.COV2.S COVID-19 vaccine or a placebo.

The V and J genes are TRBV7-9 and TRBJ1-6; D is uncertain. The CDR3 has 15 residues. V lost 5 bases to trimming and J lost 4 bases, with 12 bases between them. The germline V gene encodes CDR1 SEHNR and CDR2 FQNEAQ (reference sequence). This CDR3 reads CASSQFTVYNSPLHF. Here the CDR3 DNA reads TGTGCCAGCAGCCAATTTACAGTGTATAATTCACCCCTCCACTTT.

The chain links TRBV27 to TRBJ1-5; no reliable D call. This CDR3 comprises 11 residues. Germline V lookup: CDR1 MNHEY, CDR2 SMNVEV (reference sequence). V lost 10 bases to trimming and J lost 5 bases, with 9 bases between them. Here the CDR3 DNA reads TGTGCCACCGGGATATATCAGCCCCAGCATTTT. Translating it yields CATGIYQPQHF.

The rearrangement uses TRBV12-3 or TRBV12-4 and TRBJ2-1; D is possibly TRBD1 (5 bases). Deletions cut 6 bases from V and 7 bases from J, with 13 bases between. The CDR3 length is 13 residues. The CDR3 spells CASSLMAGNEQFF. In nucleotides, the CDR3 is TGTGCCAGCAGCCTAATGGCAGGGAATGAGCAGTTCTTC.

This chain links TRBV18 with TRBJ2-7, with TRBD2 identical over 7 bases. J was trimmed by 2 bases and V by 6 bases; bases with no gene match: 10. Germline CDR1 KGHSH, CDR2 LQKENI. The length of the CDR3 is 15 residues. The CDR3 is CASSPPGGETYEQYF. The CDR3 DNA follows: TGTGCCAGCTCGCCTCCTGGGGGGGAAACCTACGAGCAGTACTTC.

CDR3 region: CSVEDEVNTGELFF. DNA of the CDR3: TGCAGCGTTGAAGATGAGGTAAACACCGGGGAGCTGTTTTTT. The rearrangement joins TRBV29-1 to TRBJ2-2, with no clear D. V dropped 0 bases and J dropped 2 bases, with 7 bases sitting between them. This CDR3 comprises 14 residues. Germline V lookup: CDR1 SQVTM, CDR2 ANQGSEA.

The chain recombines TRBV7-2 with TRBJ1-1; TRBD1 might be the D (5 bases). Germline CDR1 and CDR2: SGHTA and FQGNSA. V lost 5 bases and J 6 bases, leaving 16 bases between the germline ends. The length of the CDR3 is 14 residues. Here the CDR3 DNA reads TGTGCCAGCAGCCCCCAAGCGGGGCCCCCTGAAGCTTTCTTT. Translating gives CASSPQAGPPEAFF.

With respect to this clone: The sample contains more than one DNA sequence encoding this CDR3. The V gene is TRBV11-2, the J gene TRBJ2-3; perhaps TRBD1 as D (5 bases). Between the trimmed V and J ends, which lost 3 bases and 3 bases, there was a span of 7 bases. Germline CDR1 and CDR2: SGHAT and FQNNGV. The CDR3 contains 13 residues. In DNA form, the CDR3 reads TGTGCCAGCAGCTTGGCAGGGACAGATACGCAGTATTTT. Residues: CASSLAGTDTQYF.

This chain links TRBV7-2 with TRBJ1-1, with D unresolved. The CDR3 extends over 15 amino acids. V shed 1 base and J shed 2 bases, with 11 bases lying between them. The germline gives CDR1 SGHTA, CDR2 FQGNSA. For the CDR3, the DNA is TGTGCCAGCAGCTTAGGGCAGGCTTTAAACACTGAAGCTTTCTTT. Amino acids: CASSLGQALNTEAFF.

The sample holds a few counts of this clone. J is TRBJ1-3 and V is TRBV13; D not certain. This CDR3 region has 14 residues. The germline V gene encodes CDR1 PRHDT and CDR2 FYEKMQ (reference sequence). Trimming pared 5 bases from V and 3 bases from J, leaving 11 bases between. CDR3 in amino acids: CASSRFGVGNTIYF. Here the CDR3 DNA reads TGTGCCAGCAGCCGATTTGGGGTTGGAAACACCATATATTTT.

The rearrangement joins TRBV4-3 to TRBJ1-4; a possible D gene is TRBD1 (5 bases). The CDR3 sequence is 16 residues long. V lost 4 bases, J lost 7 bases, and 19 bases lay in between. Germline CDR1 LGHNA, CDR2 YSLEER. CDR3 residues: CASSPFSQGRGEKLFF. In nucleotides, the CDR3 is TGCGCCAGCAGCCCCTTCTCGCAGGGACGCGGTGAAAAACTGTTTTTT.

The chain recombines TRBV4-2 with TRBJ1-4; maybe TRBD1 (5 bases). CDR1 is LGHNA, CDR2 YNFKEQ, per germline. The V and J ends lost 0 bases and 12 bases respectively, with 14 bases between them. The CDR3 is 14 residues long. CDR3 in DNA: TGTGCCAGCAGCCAAGATGGGGGTACTGAGGAACTGTTTTTT. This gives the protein CASSQDGGTEELFF.

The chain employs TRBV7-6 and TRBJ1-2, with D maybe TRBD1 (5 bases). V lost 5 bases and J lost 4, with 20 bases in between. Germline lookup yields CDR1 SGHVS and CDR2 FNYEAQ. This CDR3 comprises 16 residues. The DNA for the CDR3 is TGTGCCAGCAGCCAAACACGGGGGTCCGGTGGCTATGGCTACACCTTC. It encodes CASSQTRGSGGYGYTF.

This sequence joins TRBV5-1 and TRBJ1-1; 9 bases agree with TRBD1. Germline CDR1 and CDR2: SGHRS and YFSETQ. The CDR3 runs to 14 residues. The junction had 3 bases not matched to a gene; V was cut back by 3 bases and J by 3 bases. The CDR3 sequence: CASSSRTGDTEAFF. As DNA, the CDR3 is TGCGCCAGCAGCTCCCGGACAGGGGACACTGAAGCTTTCTTT.

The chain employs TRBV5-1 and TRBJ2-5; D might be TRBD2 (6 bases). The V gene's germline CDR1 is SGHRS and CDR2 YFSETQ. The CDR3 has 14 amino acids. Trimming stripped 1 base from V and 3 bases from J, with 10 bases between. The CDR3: CASSLIAAKETQYF. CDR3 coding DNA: TGCGCCAGCAGCTTGATAGCGGCCAAAGAGACCCAGTACTTC.

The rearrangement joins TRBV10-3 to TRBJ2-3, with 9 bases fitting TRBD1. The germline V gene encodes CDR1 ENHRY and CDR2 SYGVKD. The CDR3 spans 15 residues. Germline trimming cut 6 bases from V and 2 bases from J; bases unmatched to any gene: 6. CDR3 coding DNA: TGTGCCATCAGGGAGGACAGGGGAATCACAGATACGCAGTATTTT. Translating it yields CAIREDRGITDTQYF.

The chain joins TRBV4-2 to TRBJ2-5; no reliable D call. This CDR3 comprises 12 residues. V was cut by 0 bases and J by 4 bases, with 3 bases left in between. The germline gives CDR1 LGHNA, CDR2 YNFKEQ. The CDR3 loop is CASSQEGETQYF. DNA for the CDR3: TGTGCCAGCAGCCAAGAGGGAGAGACCCAGTACTTC.

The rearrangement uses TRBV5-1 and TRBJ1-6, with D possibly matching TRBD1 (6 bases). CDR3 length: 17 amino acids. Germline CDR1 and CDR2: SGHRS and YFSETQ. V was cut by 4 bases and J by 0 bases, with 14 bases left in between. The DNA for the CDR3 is TGCGCCAGCAGCGCCCGGACAGCTAGCTCCTATAATTCACCCCTCCACTTT. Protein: CASSARTASSYNSPLHF.

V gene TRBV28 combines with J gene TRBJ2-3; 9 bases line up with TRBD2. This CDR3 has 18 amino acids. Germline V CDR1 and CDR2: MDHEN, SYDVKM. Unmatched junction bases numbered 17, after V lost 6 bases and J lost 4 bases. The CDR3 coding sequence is TGTGCCAGCAGCTTTGAGCCGTTTAGACTAGCGGAAGCAGATACGCAGTATTTT. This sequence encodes CASSFEPFRLAEADTQYF.

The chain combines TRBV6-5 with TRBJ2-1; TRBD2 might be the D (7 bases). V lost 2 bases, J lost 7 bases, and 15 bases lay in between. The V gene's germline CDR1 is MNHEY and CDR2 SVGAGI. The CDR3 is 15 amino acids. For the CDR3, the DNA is TGTGCCAGCAGTTACCCTCGAAGGGGGGGGAATGAGCAGTTCTTC. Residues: CASSYPRRGGNEQFF.

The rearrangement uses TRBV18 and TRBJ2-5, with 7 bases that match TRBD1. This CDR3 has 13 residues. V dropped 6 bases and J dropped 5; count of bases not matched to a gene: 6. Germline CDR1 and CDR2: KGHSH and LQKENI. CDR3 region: CASSRDRWETQYF. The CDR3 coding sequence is TGTGCCAGCTCTCGGGACAGATGGGAGACCCAGTACTTC.

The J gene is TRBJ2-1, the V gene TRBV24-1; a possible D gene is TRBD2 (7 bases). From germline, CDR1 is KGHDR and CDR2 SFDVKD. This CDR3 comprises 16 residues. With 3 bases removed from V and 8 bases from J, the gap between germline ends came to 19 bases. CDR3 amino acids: CATSDPGGLLGDEQFF. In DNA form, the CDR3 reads TGTGCCACCAGTGATCCGGGGGGCCTTTTGGGTGATGAGCAGTTCTTC.